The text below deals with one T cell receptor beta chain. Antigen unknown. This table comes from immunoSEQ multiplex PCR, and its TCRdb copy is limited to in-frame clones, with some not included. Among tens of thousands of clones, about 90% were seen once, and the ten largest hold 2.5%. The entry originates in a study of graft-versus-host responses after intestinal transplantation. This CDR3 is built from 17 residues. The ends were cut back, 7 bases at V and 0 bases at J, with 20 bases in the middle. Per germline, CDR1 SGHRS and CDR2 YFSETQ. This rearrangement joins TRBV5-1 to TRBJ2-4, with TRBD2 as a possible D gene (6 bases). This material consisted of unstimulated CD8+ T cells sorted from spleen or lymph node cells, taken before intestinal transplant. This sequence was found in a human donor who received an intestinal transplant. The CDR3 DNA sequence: TGCGCCAGCCCCCCCCCGCCGGGAGACATAGCCAAAAACATTCAGTACTTC. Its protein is CASPPPPGDIAKNIQYF. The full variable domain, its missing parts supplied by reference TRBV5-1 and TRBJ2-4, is KAGVTQTPRYLIKTRGQQVTLSCSPISGHRSVSWYQQTPGQGLQFLFEYFSETQRNKGNFPGRFSGRQFSNSRSEMNVSTLELGDSALYLCASPPPPGDIAKNIQYFGAGTRLSVL.